This T cell receptor beta chain was captured by sequencing in a study of Ad26.COV2.S vaccination and SARS-CoV-2 variants. The CDR3 sequence is 15 residues long. Germline values: CDR1 MNHEY, CDR2 SVGAGI. The V gene lost 5 bases and the J gene lost 3 bases, with 16 bases spanning the gap. Clones were read by immunoSEQ multiplex PCR, and TCRdb kept only the in-frame ones, dropping some. The sample yields hundreds of thousands of clones, roughly 87% seen once. Sample treatment: roughly 18 received Ad26.COV2.S at low or high dose, single or two shots; 5 received placebo; per-sample allocation not given. Day 63 after the first vaccine or placebo injection was the time point for sampling.

This TCR derives from a person between 18 and 60 years old who received the Ad26.COV2.S COVID-19 vaccine or a placebo. The genes are TRBV6-5 and TRBJ1-1; weak D call: TRBD1 (6 bases). This specimen consisted of peripheral blood, obtained in a trial of Ad26.COV2.S vaccine versus placebo. CDR3 coding DNA: TGTGCCAGCAGTCTAAATCGGGGGGCAGACACTGAAGCTTTCTTT. It is translated as CASSLNRGADTEAFF.